The 8 T cell receptor beta chains in this list originate from one sample, sequenced in a study of blood T cells in healthy people across ages. Primers used in a second PCR of about 6 to 11 cycles were a sample-barcoded 5' primer and a J-beta primer mix. TCRdb passed the 5' RACE reads through MiXCR, listing each CDR3 protein once. The sample consists of fewer than 900,000 distinct CDR3 sequences, roughly 43% of them appearing once. Sequenced: blood. The source is an older woman in good health.

This chain links TRBV7-2 with TRBJ1-5; unclear D gene. Trimming took off 1 base at V and 6 bases at J, with 13 bases between the two ends. This CDR3 has 15 residues. Germline V gene lookup returns CDR1 SGHTA and CDR2 FQGNSA. In nucleotides, the CDR3 is TGTGCCAGCAGCTTAGATGAGGGAAGTCGTCAGCCCCAGCATTTT. Protein: CASSLDEGSRQPQHF.

There are a few counts of this clonotype. The chain uses TRBV19 and TRBJ2-1; D unresolved. V was pared by 0 bases and J by 7 bases, with 10 bases between. The CDR3 length is 14 residues. CDR1 is LNHDA and CDR2 is SQIVND in the germline V gene (reference sequence). CDR3 loop: CASSIDPLGNEQFF. In nucleotides, the CDR3 is TGTGCCAGTAGTATAGATCCCTTGGGGAATGAGCAGTTCTTC.

The sample holds one count of this clonotype. The rearrangement uses TRBV11-2 and TRBJ1-1; 12 bases agree with TRBD1. In germline, CDR1 is SGHAT, CDR2 FQNNGV. The V gene end was trimmed by 5 bases and the J gene end by 3 bases; junction bases not matched to a gene: 4. CDR3 length: 15 residues. CDR3: CASSARDRGHTEAFF. In DNA, the CDR3 is TGTGCCAGCAGCGCCCGGGACAGGGGGCACACTGAAGCTTTCTTT.

This clonotype was observed at least ten times. The CDR3 region is CSVERTPFGTQYF. CDR3 DNA: TGCAGCGTTGAAAGGACTCCCTTCGGGACCCAGTACTTC. V is TRBV29-1 and J is TRBJ2-5, with a tentative D call TRBD2 (5 bases). CDR3 size: 13 residues. Trimming removed 2 bases from V and 7 bases from J, with 14 bases in between. Germline V lookup: CDR1 SQVTM, CDR2 ANQGSEA. Using reference TRBV29-1 and TRBJ2-5 for the parts outside the CDR3, the full variable domain is SAVISQKPSRDICQRGTSLTIQCQVDSQVTMMFWYRQQPGQSLTLIATANQGSEATYESGFVIDKFPISRPNLTFSTLTVSNMSPEDSSIYLCSVERTPFGTQYFGPGTRLLVL.

The genes are TRBV7-2 and TRBJ2-3; no clear D gene. Germline CDR1 and CDR2: SGHTA and FQGNSA. CDR3 length equals 14 residues. The V end lost 4 bases, the J end lost 2 bases, and 10 bases lay between the germline ends. The CDR3 bases are TGTGCCAGCAGCTCGCCCGGAACCACAGATACGCAGTATTTT. Its translation: CASSSPGTTDTQYF.

The chain employs TRBV4-3 and TRBJ2-3, with TRBD2 matching 10 bases. The CDR3 spans 19 residues. CDR1 is LGHNA, CDR2 YSLEER, per germline. Germline trimming cut 0 bases from V and 0 bases from J; bases unmatched to any gene: 9. CDR3 sequence: CASSQDRLAGVGSTDTQYF. The CDR3 DNA reads as TGCGCCAGCAGCCAAGATAGGCTAGCGGGAGTTGGGAGCACAGATACGCAGTATTTT.

As regards this clonotype: A much larger clone lies one base from this, so it may be a read error. The chain joins TRBV5-6 to TRBJ1-2; 7 nucleotides line up with TRBD1. CDR3 length: 16 residues. Looked up from germline, CDR1 is SGHDT and CDR2 is YYEEEE. The ends lost 4 bases at V and 0 bases at J; junction bases unmatched: 9. CDR3 DNA sequence: TGTGCCAGCAGCGAGCTCCGGGACAGCACTAACTATGGCTACACCTTC. It encodes CASSELRDSTNYGYTF.

This clonotype was detected many times. The chain has TRBV29-1 and TRBJ2-7; 8 bases match TRBD1. CDR1 is SQVTM and CDR2 is ANQGSEA in the germline V gene. This CDR3 has 14 amino acids. J was trimmed by 0 bases and V by 6 bases; bases with no gene match: 7. In DNA, the CDR3 is TGCAGCGTGGCCGAGACAGGGGCCTCCTACGAGCAGTACTTC. Protein: CSVAETGASYEQYF.